This T cell receptor beta chain was sequenced in a study of CXCR3-negative and CXCR3-positive naive CD8 T cells (dated by TCRdb to between 2018 and 2021). Study-level background: In total, some 150 million TRB reads were obtained, corresponding to roughly 1.5 +/- 0.3 million reads per library. Diversity and physicochemical repertoire analyses were performed on about a dozen donors pooled from two independent experiments. Naive subsets from 5 or 6 donors and memory cells from 3 donors were included in the TRBV-TRBJ cluster analysis.

Each CD8+ T cell subset was flow-sorted in triplicate, and 250,000 to 300,000 cells per subset were placed directly into RLT lysis buffer. Using standard density gradient centrifugation, peripheral blood mononuclear cells were isolated from buffy coats. An RNeasy Mini Kit was used to extract total RNA from the sorted cells. TCRdb records NextSeq 550 as the sequencer. The Human TCR Profiling Kit (MiLaboratory) was used to prepare UMI-labeled 5' RACE TRB cDNA libraries. cDNA synthesis used the entire amount of extracted RNA, and PCR amplification then used the entire amount of cDNA produced. Libraries were prepared in parallel using an identical number of PCR cycles. On the study's bioinformatics: With a requirement of at least two reads per UMI, MIGEC and MiXCR extracted about 50,000 +/- 10,000 unique UMI-labeled TRB cDNA molecules per library. Each library averaged roughly 40,000 +/- 10,000 functional in-frame TRB CDR3 nucleotide clonotypes without stop codons. After each sample was downsampled to 5000 UMI-labeled TRB molecules, VDJtools was used to calculate diversity metrics such as normalized Shannon-Wiener and Chao1. For the central five CDR3 residues, VDJtools calculated physicochemical properties weighted by clonotype size, namely interaction energy, strength, volume and Kidera factor 4. Each CDR3 protein sequence appears as one entry after TCRdb reprocessed the reads, and no DNA is included. It is TCRdb's table, rather than the study itself, that gives the V and J calls and clone size. In this sample's table one finds tens of thousands of distinct CDR3 sequences. Clones ranked in the top ten supply 14% of the sample.

Concerning this clonotype itself: This receptor's antigen is unknown.

Paper-wide results and their limitations: Within the same donor, TRBV-TRBJ usage looked similar between naive CXCR3-negative and CXCR3-positive cells, but memory cells had distinct patterns. Repertoire diversity was comparably high in both naive subsets but much lower in memory CD8+ T cells. Because surface CD5, which has been linked to self-reactivity in mice, was comparable between naive subsets, TCR interaction strength was also inferred from TRB CDR3 physicochemical properties. Because CXCR3 expression was partially decreased after cryopreservation, freshly isolated PBMCs were used for most assays.

The sequence was obtained from a human donor in good health. Some clones in this sample may be carry-over from other donors' samples. The sample comprised memory CD8+ T cells from blood. Explained via the paper, the cell subset or site label denotes: conventional CD8+ memory T cells (TMEM), sorted as controls.

The CDR3 protein is CASSIAPPVGGPNTGELFF. Rearrangement joined TRBV19 to TRBJ2-2; TCRdb's D call of TRBD2 is untestable without DNA. Including cysteine and phenylalanine, the CDR3 has 19 amino acids. There is no recorded DNA. CDR1 LNHDA and CDR2 SQIVND are derived from the germline V gene (reference sequence).